This T cell receptor (beta chain) was captured by sequencing in a study of response to subunit inactivated influenza vaccine. TCRdb re-analysed the RT-PCR reads in MiXCR, keeping a single row per CDR3 protein. The table includes some 520,000 distinct CDR3 sequences, 15% to 20% detected once. J was trimmed by 3 bases and V by 6 bases; bases with no gene match: 6. The CDR3 covers 16 residues. The TCR was taken from a man aged 50-75 years who received an inactivated influenza vaccine. The rearrangement uses TRBV12-3 or TRBV12-4 and TRBJ2-1; the match to TRBD2 covers 12 bases. Specimen: CD4+ T cells sorted from PBMCs, collected around 25 months after vaccination. CDR3 sequence: CASRRPGLAGYNEQFF. CDR3 bases: TGTGCCAGCAGACGCCCGGGACTAGCGGGCTACAATGAGCAGTTCTTC.